Listed below are T cell receptor beta chains from one sample, sequenced in a study of beta chain features in type 1 diabetes. Here immunoSEQ multiplex PCR was the method, and the copy in TCRdb shows in-frame clones only, minus some. This table has about 180,000 clones, approximately 7.9% appearing once. The sample comprised central memory CD4+ T cells from blood. The receptors were gathered from a man between 18 and 29 years old with type 1 diabetes. Each CDR3 is given with its conserved first and last residue. A D gene is named only where the DNA matches it firmly. A row's size may be missing; if present it is once, few, many or a size class.

J: TRBJ2-7; size: NA; V: TRBV29-1; length: 13; D: TRBD1; CDR3: CSVGDRGQGEQYF; DNA: TGCAGCGTGGGGGACAGGGGGCAGGGCGAGCAGTACTTC
J: TRBJ2-1; size: few; V: TRBV5-1; length: 17; D: TRBD2; CDR3: CASSSSGTSGHYNEQFF; DNA: TGCGCCAGCAGCTCCTCCGGGACTAGCGGACATTACAATGAGCAGTTCTTC
J: TRBJ2-2; size: NA; V: TRBV4-3; length: 17; D: NA; CDR3: CASSQEIGGRNTGELFF; DNA: TGCGCCAGCAGCCAAGAAATCGGGGGGCGGAATACCGGGGAGCTGTTTTTT
J: TRBJ2-7; size: NA; V: TRBV30; length: 11; D: NA; CDR3: CAWSGGGEQYF; DNA: TGTGCCTGGAGTGGTGGCGGCGAGCAGTACTTC
J: TRBJ1-2; size: NA; V: TRBV7-2; length: 16; D: TRBD1; CDR3: CASSPETGVMNYGYTF; DNA: TGTGCCAGCAGCCCCGAGACAGGGGTGATGAACTATGGCTACACCTTC
J: TRBJ1-1; size: few; V: TRBV4-3; length: 13; D: NA; CDR3: CASSLLPRSGAFF; DNA: TGCGCCAGCAGCCTGCTGCCCCGATCGGGAGCTTTCTTT
J: TRBJ1-1; size: NA; V: TRBV7-2; length: 11; D: NA; CDR3: CASSLDVAAFF; DNA: TGTGCCAGCAGCTTAGATGTCGCGGCTTTCTTT
J: TRBJ2-2; size: NA; V: TRBV6-5; length: 14; D: TRBD2; CDR3: CAIREGANTGELFF; DNA: TGTGCCATCAGGGAGGGAGCGAACACCGGGGAGCTGTTTTTT
J: TRBJ2-3; size: few; V: TRBV4-2; length: 15; D: TRBD2; CDR3: CASSPTSGLTDTQYF; DNA: TGTGCCAGCAGCCCTACTAGCGGCCTGACAGATACGCAGTATTTT
J: TRBJ2-7; size: few; V: TRBV27; length: 14; D: NA; CDR3: CASSPYRQPYEQYF; DNA: TGTGCCAGCAGTCCCTACAGACAGCCCTACGAGCAGTACTTC
J: TRBJ2-7; size: NA; V: TRBV30; length: 12; D: NA; CDR3: CAWSRDIYEQYF; DNA: TGTGCCTGGAGCAGGGATATCTACGAGCAGTACTTC
J: TRBJ1-5; size: NA; V: TRBV7-8; length: 14; D: TRBD1; CDR3: CASSQGASNQPQHF; DNA: TGTGCCAGCAGCCAGGGGGCAAGCAATCAGCCCCAGCATTTT
J: TRBJ2-7; size: few; V: TRBV27; length: 13; D: TRBD2; CDR3: CASSSLAAYEQYF; DNA: TGTGCCAGCAGTAGCCTAGCGGCCTACGAGCAGTACTTC
J: TRBJ2-5; size: NA; V: TRBV7-2; length: 13; D: TRBD1; CDR3: CASSSDRQETQYF; DNA: TGTGCCAGCAGCTCGGACAGGCAAGAGACCCAGTACTTC
J: TRBJ2-3; size: few; V: TRBV11-2; length: 14; D: NA; CDR3: CASSGGPGADTQYF; DNA: TGTGCCAGCAGCGGGGGACCAGGGGCAGATACGCAGTATTTT
J: TRBJ2-1; size: NA; V: TRBV5-1; length: 13; D: NA; CDR3: CASSLFNYNEQFF; DNA: TGCGCCAGCAGCTTGTTTAACTACAATGAGCAGTTCTTC
J: TRBJ2-2; size: NA; V: TRBV4-2; length: 16; D: NA; CDR3: CASSQVSRGSNGELFF; DNA: TGTGCCAGCAGCCAAGTCAGTCGGGGGTCGAACGGGGAGCTGTTTTTT
J: TRBJ2-3; size: few; V: TRBV4-3; length: 13; D: NA; CDR3: CASSQGQGGTQYF; DNA: TGCGCCAGCAGCCAAGGCCAAGGAGGTACGCAGTATTTT
J: TRBJ2-7; size: NA; V: TRBV21-1; length: 14; D: NA; CDR3: CASSKEGAAYEQYF; DNA: TGTGCCAGCAGCAAAGAAGGGGCCGCCTACGAGCAGTACTTC
J: TRBJ2-3; size: NA; V: TRBV30; length: 15; D: NA; CDR3: CAWSVGSGHTDTQYF; DNA: TGTGCCTGGAGTGTAGGATCAGGACACACAGATACGCAGTATTTT
J: TRBJ2-2; size: NA; V: TRBV6-6; length: 14; D: NA; CDR3: CASRGGVGSGELFF; DNA: TGTGCCAGCAGGGGGGGAGTTGGATCCGGGGAGCTGTTTTTT
J: TRBJ1-1; size: few; V: TRBV7-9; length: 15; D: NA; CDR3: CASSRWGGSNTEAFF; DNA: TGTGCCAGCAGCCGATGGGGAGGTTCGAACACTGAAGCTTTCTTT
J: TRBJ1-2; size: few; V: TRBV21-1; length: 15; D: NA; CDR3: CASSPRQGPNYGYTF; DNA: TGTGCCAGCAGCCCTCGACAGGGCCCTAACTATGGCTACACCTTC
J: TRBJ2-3; size: few; V: TRBV27; length: 13; D: TRBD1; CDR3: CATRDRVSDTQYF; DNA: TGTGCCACTCGGGACAGGGTATCAGATACGCAGTATTTT
J: TRBJ1-1; size: NA; V: TRBV7-2; length: 13; D: NA; CDR3: CATHNRENTEAFF; DNA: TGTGCCACACATAACAGGGAGAACACTGAAGCTTTCTTT
J: TRBJ2-3; size: NA; V: TRBV9; length: 15; D: TRBD2; CDR3: CASSVAKRETDTQYF; DNA: TGTGCCAGCAGCGTAGCTAAGCGGGAGACAGATACGCAGTATTTT
J: TRBJ2-7; size: NA; V: TRBV28; length: 14; D: NA; CDR3: CASSSFDRFYEQYF; DNA: TGTGCCAGCAGTTCGTTCGACAGATTCTACGAGCAGTACTTC
J: TRBJ2-5; size: few; V: TRBV10-3; length: 16; D: TRBD1; CDR3: CAISFGQGRTVETQYF; DNA: TGTGCCATCAGTTTCGGACAGGGGCGGACGGTAGAGACCCAGTACTTC
J: TRBJ1-1; size: NA; V: TRBV9; length: 16; D: NA; CDR3: CASSVGGGTPNTEAFF; DNA: TGTGCCAGCAGCGTAGGGGGTGGGACACCAAACACTGAAGCTTTCTTT